This TCR beta chain came from a study of T cell responses to AZD1222 COVID-19 vaccine. Study results and caveats: None of the repertoires were sampled until the peak T cell response had passed. Spike-specific TCR repertoires showed rising breadth and depth after two AZD1222 doses. Clonal diversity may have been underestimated in mostly white British donors. Seropositivity was recorded at baseline in only a handful of AZD1222 recipients.

The germline V gene encodes CDR1 MDHEN and CDR2 SYDVKM. The CDR3 is 14 residues long. V was trimmed by 4 bases and J by 0 bases, leaving 9 bases between them. Sequencing was performed with immunoSEQ multiplex PCR; in TCRdb, only in-frame clones are kept and a portion is missing. The data hold 150,000 to 200,000 clones, with roughly 94% observed a single time. For this clone: What it binds is not known.

The chain carries TRBV28 and TRBJ1-1; D call uncertain. The sample was peripheral blood, taken 28 days after the second AZD1222 dose. This receptor was taken from an adult who received the AZD1222 COVID-19 vaccine. Here the CDR3 reads CASSSPHMNTEAFF. The CDR3 DNA reads as TGTGCCAGCAGTTCCCCCCACATGAACACTGAAGCTTTCTTT.